These 30 T cell receptor beta chains originate from one sample sequenced in a study of T cells after yellow fever vaccination. TCRdb reprocessed the 5' RACE reads with MiXCR, giving one entry per CDR3 protein. Found here are 300,000 or so distinct CDR3 sequences, less than 9.5% of them singletons; the top ten hold around 3.5%. The material was CD4+ T cells sorted from PBMCs, obtained 5 days after the yellow fever booster vaccination. All receptors come from a man aged 18 to 30 who received the YFV17D yellow fever vaccine.

This clonotype was counted ten times or more. J is TRBJ2-5 and V is TRBV7-2, with 9 positions matching TRBD2. V gave up 1 base and J gave up 10 bases; unmatched junction bases: 7. The CDR3 covers 14 residues. Germline V gene lookup returns CDR1 SGHTA and CDR2 FQGNSA. The CDR3 DNA reads TGTGCCAGCAGCTTAGAGCGGGGGGAAGTGGTCCAGTACTTC. It translates to CASSLERGEVVQYF.

The chain couples TRBV4-3 to TRBJ2-3; 7 bases fit TRBD2. Germline V gene data show CDR1 as LGHNA and CDR2 as YSLEER. Trimming at V came to 0 bases and at J to 6 bases, leaving 3 bases not matched to a gene. This CDR3 spans 14 amino acids. CDR3 residues: CASSQEGEGDTQYF. In DNA, the CDR3 is TGCGCCAGCAGCCAAGAAGGGGAGGGGGATACGCAGTATTTT.

V and J are TRBV20-1 and TRBJ1-1; D unresolved. The V end lost 2 bases, the J end lost 1 base, and 8 bases lay between the germline ends. The CDR3 is 13 residues long. The germline V gene encodes CDR1 DFQATT and CDR2 SNEGSKA (reference sequence). CDR3 region: CSARRDGNTEAFF. The CDR3 coding sequence is TGCAGTGCTAGAAGAGACGGGAACACTGAAGCTTTCTTT.

This clonotype showed up just a few times. The chain joins TRBV7-9 to TRBJ1-2, with D tentatively TRBD1 (5 bases). Trimming took 4 bases from V and 4 from J, leaving 19 bases between them. The CDR3 has 16 amino acids. Looked up from germline, CDR1 is SEHNR and CDR2 is FQNEAQ (reference sequence). CDR3 in amino acids: CASSSSGGSAFYGYTF. Here the CDR3 DNA reads TGTGCCAGCAGCTCCAGCGGGGGGTCTGCCTTCTATGGCTACACCTTC.

The rearrangement links TRBV6-1 to TRBJ2-2; 8 bases are a match to TRBD1. The V gene end was trimmed by 3 bases and the J gene end by 4 bases; junction bases not matched to a gene: 4. The germline gives CDR1 MNHNS, CDR2 SASEGT. The CDR3 extends over 15 amino acids. The CDR3 DNA reads as TGTGCCAGCAGTGACCAGGGGGCGCGCACCGGGGAGCTGTTTTTT. It translates to CASSDQGARTGELFF.

This clonotype has only a few counts. The chain uses TRBV19 and TRBJ1-1, with D possibly TRBD1 on 6 matching bases. CDR3 length: 14 amino acids. V lost 5 bases and J 4 bases, leaving 14 bases between the germline ends. Looked up from germline, CDR1 is LNHDA and CDR2 is SQIVND (reference sequence). For the CDR3, the DNA is TGTGCCAGTAGTGTCACAGGGTTGGGCACTGAAGCTTTCTTT. This encodes CASSVTGLGTEAFF.

This clonotype was seen a handful of times. This chain links TRBV5-4 with TRBJ1-4, with TRBD1 matching over 12 bases. This CDR3 has 16 residues. Germline values: CDR1 SGHNT, CDR2 YYREEE (reference sequence). V shed 4 bases, J shed 6 bases, and the junction held 7 bases outside the gene matches. The CDR3 DNA reads TGTGCCAGCAGCCAGGGACAGGGGGCGCAGTATGAAAAACTGTTTTTT. Translated, it gives CASSQGQGAQYEKLFF.

This clonotype was recorded at least ten times. The J gene is TRBJ1-1, the V gene TRBV4-2; 9 nucleotides agree with TRBD1. In germline, CDR1 is LGHNA, CDR2 YNFKEQ. The ends lost 3 bases at V and 2 bases at J; junction bases unmatched: 4. The CDR3 has 15 residues. The CDR3 loop is CASSQPGQGNTEAFF. DNA of the CDR3: TGTGCCAGCAGCCAGCCGGGACAGGGTAACACTGAAGCTTTCTTT.

This clonotype came up many times. This chain links TRBV5-5 with TRBJ2-7, with a possible D match to TRBD2 (6 bases). The germline V gene has CDR1 SGHKS and CDR2 YYEKEE (reference sequence). The CDR3 runs to 14 residues. The V end lost 0 bases, the J end lost 5 bases, and 12 bases lay between the germline ends. The CDR3 region has the DNA TGTGCCAGCAGCTTGGACCCGACTAGTAACGAGCAGTACTTC. Translated: CASSLDPTSNEQYF.

This clonotype was recorded many times. This chain joins TRBV5-1 and TRBJ1-4; possibly TRBD1 for D (6 bases). CDR3 size: 16 residues. V dropped 1 base and J dropped 4 bases, with 14 bases sitting between them. Germline V gives CDR1 SGHRS, CDR2 YFSETQ. CDR3 sequence (DNA): TGCGCCAGCAGCTTGCGGACAGCGATTAATAATGAAAAACTGTTTTTT. Translated: CASSLRTAINNEKLFF.

This clonotype was seen repeatedly, ten times or more. V usage is TRBV5-6 and J usage is TRBJ1-2; the D is unclear. The germline gives CDR1 SGHDT, CDR2 YYEEEE. The ends were cut back, 2 bases at V and 1 base at J, with 9 bases in the middle. The CDR3 contains 14 residues. The CDR3 loop is CASSLGQNNYGYTF. The CDR3 bases are TGTGCCAGCAGCTTAGGGCAGAATAACTATGGCTACACCTTC.

This chain links TRBV7-2 with TRBJ1-2, with a possible D match to TRBD1 (6 bases). Per germline, CDR1 SGHTA and CDR2 FQGNSA. This CDR3 comprises 15 residues. V was pared by 5 bases and J by 4 bases, with 17 bases between. CDR3 amino acids: CASSPDIGGPYGYTF. The CDR3 nucleotides are TGTGCCAGCAGCCCCGACATTGGGGGGCCCTATGGCTACACCTTC. Variable domain in full (rest from reference TRBV7-2 and TRBJ1-2): GAGVSQSPSNKVTEKGKDVELRCDPISGHTALYWYRQSLGQGLEFLIYFQGNSAPDKSGLPSDRFSAERTGGSVSTLTIQRTQQEDSAVYLCASSPDIGGPYGYTFGSGTRLTVV.

The CDR3 bases are TGTGCCAGCAGCAGAGGAAGCGAGACCCAGTACTTC. It codes for CASSRGSETQYF. The chain couples TRBV13 to TRBJ2-5; D is undetermined. The CDR3 spans 12 residues. From germline, CDR1 is PRHDT and CDR2 FYEKMQ (reference sequence). V lost 5 bases and J 5 bases, leaving 9 bases between the germline ends. The whole variable domain, remainder taken from reference TRBV13 and TRBJ2-5, is AAGVIQSPRHLIKEKRETATLKCYPIPRHDTVYWYQQGPGQDPQFLISFYEKMQSDKGSIPDRFSAQQFSDYHSELNMSSLELGDSALYFCASSRGSETQYFGPGTRLLVL.

This clonotype was observed a few times. The CDR3 reads CASSPLHKPGLYGYTF. CDR3 bases: TGTGCCAGCTCACCACTCCATAAGCCAGGGCTCTATGGCTACACCTTC. This rearrangement joins TRBV18 to TRBJ1-2; perhaps TRBD1 as D (5 bases). The germline V gene has CDR1 KGHSH and CDR2 LQKENI. This CDR3 is 16 amino acids long. Trimming took 1 base from V and 4 from J, leaving 16 bases between them.

This clonotype came up a few times. V and J are TRBV3-1 and TRBJ2-3, with D hard to call. This CDR3 contains 15 residues. V dropped 6 bases and J dropped 4 bases, with 17 bases sitting between them. Germline V gene data show CDR1 as LGHDT and CDR2 as YNNKEL (reference sequence). The CDR3 here is CASSRFLTDADTQYF. In DNA, the CDR3 is TGTGCCAGCAGTCGATTTTTGACCGACGCAGATACGCAGTATTTT.

There are a few counts of this clonotype. The chain recombines TRBV20-1 with TRBJ1-2, with D unclear. V was shortened by 1 base and J by 7 bases, with 10 bases between the two germline ends. There are 12 residues in the CDR3. The V gene's germline CDR1 is DFQATT and CDR2 SNEGSKA (reference sequence). CDR3 DNA: TGCAGTGCTAGAGTAGTCGGGGTTGGCTACACCTTC. This encodes CSARVVGVGYTF.

This clonotype has ten or more counts. The V gene is TRBV5-1, the J gene TRBJ2-7, with TRBD2 identical over 9 bases. V lost 0 bases to trimming and J lost 0 bases; unmatched junction nucleotides: 4. CDR1 SGHRS and CDR2 YFSETQ come from the germline V gene. The CDR3 length is 16 residues. The CDR3 loop reads CASSLAGRGGSYEQYF. The CDR3 bases are TGCGCCAGCAGCTTGGCCGGGCGGGGGGGCTCCTACGAGCAGTACTTC.

The chain has TRBV7-2 and TRBJ2-1, with D tentatively TRBD2 (6 bases). The germline V gene encodes CDR1 SGHTA and CDR2 FQGNSA. CDR3 length: 14 residues. Trimming stripped 4 bases from V and 15 bases from J, with 22 bases between. The CDR3 region has the DNA TGTGCCAGCAGCTACCGAGGACGCCGAGTGGGGGGGTTCTTC. It translates to CASSYRGRRVGGFF.

This clonotype showed up just a few times. V usage is TRBV6-2 or TRBV6-3 and J usage is TRBJ1-4; D might be TRBD1 (5 bases). There are 16 residues in the CDR3. Trimming pared 2 bases from V and 3 bases from J, leaving 13 bases between. CDR1 and CDR2 (germline): MNHEY, SVGEGT. CDR3 in DNA: TGTGCCAGCAGTTACCCGGCGGGGGACCCTAATGAAAAACTGTTTTTT. Protein product: CASSYPAGDPNEKLFF.

This chain connects TRBV10-3 to TRBJ1-5; 10 nucleotides line up with TRBD1. V was pared by 5 bases and J by 1 base, with 11 bases of the junction left unmatched. Germline assignment: CDR1 ENHRY and CDR2 SYGVKD. The CDR3 length is 18 residues. CDR3 region: CAISPGTGEESSNQPQHF. In DNA form, the CDR3 reads TGTGCCATCAGTCCCGGGACAGGGGAAGAAAGCAGCAATCAGCCCCAGCATTTT.

There are many counts of this clonotype. This sequence joins TRBV19 and TRBJ1-2, with D possibly TRBD1 on 5 matching bases. V shed 5 bases and J shed 4 bases, with 11 bases lying between them. CDR1 and CDR2 (germline): LNHDA, SQIVND (reference sequence). The CDR3 runs to 13 residues. The CDR3 nucleotides read TGTGCCAGTAGTTCGGGGGTCGGCTATGGCTACACCTTC. This sequence encodes CASSSGVGYGYTF.

This clonotype was detected a few times. The chain is built from TRBV4-3 and TRBJ2-4, with D unclear. From germline, CDR1 is LGHNA and CDR2 YSLEER. The CDR3 is made up of 14 amino acids. The V end was cut by 0 bases, the J end by 1 base, with 4 bases between. CDR3 sequence: CASSQDVAKNIQYF. For the CDR3, the DNA is TGCGCCAGCAGCCAAGACGTCGCCAAAAACATTCAGTACTTC.

A few counts support this clonotype. The chain joins TRBV28 to TRBJ1-2; maybe TRBD1 (5 bases). The CDR3 runs 14 residues. Germline V lookup: CDR1 MDHEN, CDR2 SYDVKM. V was pared by 7 bases and J by 1 base, with 13 bases between. The CDR3 loop is CASNQEGSNYGYTF. CDR3 DNA: TGTGCCAGCAATCAAGAGGGGAGTAACTATGGCTACACCTTC.

The J gene is TRBJ1-5, the V gene TRBV4-3; 8 bases align to TRBD1. The CDR3 runs to 15 residues. Trimming removed 0 bases from V and 5 bases from J; junction bases left unmatched: 3. CDR1 LGHNA and CDR2 YSLEER come from the germline V gene. The CDR3 bases are TGCGCCAGCAGCCAAGATGGACAGGGTTATCAGCCCCAGCATTTT. Translated: CASSQDGQGYQPQHF.

This clonotype was seen at least ten times. This rearrangement joins TRBV25-1 to TRBJ1-1; D is perhaps TRBD1 (5 bases). The CDR3 has 15 amino acids. Per the germline V gene, CDR1 is MGHDK and CDR2 is SYGVNS. Trimming removed 2 bases from V and 1 base from J, with 11 bases in between. CDR3 loop: CASSEGGEPNTEAFF. The DNA for the CDR3 is TGTGCCAGCAGTGAAGGGGGAGAACCGAACACTGAAGCTTTCTTT.

This clonotype was counted only a few times. The chain links TRBV7-9 to TRBJ2-1; D unclear. CDR1 SEHNR and CDR2 FQNEAQ come from the germline V gene (reference sequence). The V gene lost 1 base and the J gene lost 12 bases, with 10 bases spanning the gap. The CDR3 is 12 residues long. CDR3 DNA: TGTGCCAGCAGCTTAGTGGGCAGGTCGCAGTTCTTC. Translation: CASSLVGRSQFF.

V usage is TRBV4-1 and J usage is TRBJ2-7; no clear D gene. The CDR3 loop spans 16 amino acids. Trimming stripped 4 bases from V and 7 bases from J, with 23 bases between. Per the germline V gene, CDR1 is MGHRA and CDR2 is YSYEKL. CDR3 region: CASSLPGGSNHREQYF. The CDR3 DNA is TGCGCCAGCAGCCTCCCCGGCGGTAGCAACCACCGGGAGCAGTACTTC.

This clonotype was recorded a few times. The rearrangement uses TRBV30 and TRBJ2-5, with D maybe TRBD1 (6 bases). Trimming took 1 base from V and 2 from J, leaving 8 bases between them. The CDR3 is 13 amino acids. The germline V gene encodes CDR1 GTSNPN and CDR2 SVGIG (reference sequence). CDR3 DNA sequence: TGTGCCTGGAGTGGCACAGGGCAAGAGACCCAGTACTTC. Translated: CAWSGTGQETQYF.

This clonotype was counted only a few times. The chain employs TRBV11-1 and TRBJ2-2; D remains unclear. This CDR3 has 14 residues. The V end was cut by 4 bases, the J end by 5 bases, with 11 bases between. Germline CDR1 is SGHAT and CDR2 is FQDESV (reference sequence). CDR3 sequence reads: CASSSQTSTGELFF. As DNA, the CDR3 is TGTGCCAGCAGCTCGCAGACCAGTACCGGGGAGCTGTTTTTT.

This clonotype was found a few times. This chain links TRBV9 with TRBJ1-6, with a weak D call TRBD1 (5 bases). Trimming cost V 5 bases and J 15 bases, with 21 bases left between them. Looked up from germline, CDR1 is SGDLS and CDR2 is YYNGEE. The CDR3 loop spans 14 amino acids. CDR3 DNA sequence: TGTGCCAGCAGGCCGGGGCTAGAAGCTGGAAGCCTCCACTTT. It encodes CASRPGLEAGSLHF.